These T cell receptor beta chains were read from a single sample in a study of blood T cell repertoires in COVID-19. TCRdb keeps only in-frame clones here, not all; method: immunoSEQ multiplex PCR. The data show 150,000 or so clones, around 87% seen once. Input material: PBMCs or T cells enriched from blood (not recorded which). These receptor sequences come from a woman aged 35 to 49 who had been exposed to COVID-19. CDR3s include the opening cysteine and the closing phenylalanine or tryptophan. A D gene is named only where the DNA matches it firmly. The size of a clone is reported for some rows only, either as once, few or many, or as a class for expanded clones.

CDR3nt: TGTGCCAGCAGTCCAAGACAGGGGACGAACACTGAAGCTTTCTTT; CDR3aa: CASSPRQGTNTEAFF; j_gene: TRBJ1-1; d_gene: TRBD1; abundance: .; v_gene: TRBV28
CDR3nt: TGTGCCAGCACCACCCCCGGCGACAGGGGAAAACTGTTTTTT; CDR3aa: CASTTPGDRGKLFF; j_gene: TRBJ1-4; d_gene: TRBD1; abundance: .; v_gene: TRBV5-6
CDR3nt: TGTGCCAGCAGCTTAGTTGGAGGGAGCTCCTACAATGAGCAGTTCTTC; CDR3aa: CASSLVGGSSYNEQFF; j_gene: TRBJ2-1; d_gene: .; abundance: .; v_gene: TRBV7-9
CDR3nt: TGTGCCAGCAGTCTAGACAGGGGGCTTGGCTACACCTTC; CDR3aa: CASSLDRGLGYTF; j_gene: TRBJ1-2; d_gene: TRBD1; abundance: .; v_gene: TRBV28
CDR3nt: TGTGCCAGCAGTGAGGGACAGGGGGCCAGCACTGAAGCTTTCTTT; CDR3aa: CASSEGQGASTEAFF; j_gene: TRBJ1-1; d_gene: TRBD1; abundance: .; v_gene: TRBV2
CDR3nt: TGTGCCAGCTTCAGGGGGACTAGCGGGAACACCGGGGAGCTGTTTTTT; CDR3aa: CASFRGTSGNTGELFF; j_gene: TRBJ2-2; d_gene: TRBD2; abundance: .; v_gene: TRBV5-6
CDR3nt: TGTGCCAGCAGCCAGAGCGAGACCAGCGAGCAGTACTTC; CDR3aa: CASSQSETSEQYF; j_gene: TRBJ2-7; d_gene: .; abundance: .; v_gene: TRBV6-4
CDR3nt: TGTGCCAGTAGCAGGGTGACTAATGAAAAACTGTTTTTT; CDR3aa: CASSRVTNEKLFF; j_gene: TRBJ1-4; d_gene: .; abundance: once; v_gene: TRBV19
CDR3nt: TGCAGTGCTGAGGAGACTTACGAGCAGTACTTC; CDR3aa: CSAEETYEQYF; j_gene: TRBJ2-7; d_gene: .; abundance: .; v_gene: TRBV20-1
CDR3nt: TGTGCCAGCAGCCTCCGGGACAGGGGTCAAGGTACTGAAGCTTTCTTT; CDR3aa: CASSLRDRGQGTEAFF; j_gene: TRBJ1-1; d_gene: TRBD1; abundance: .; v_gene: TRBV2
CDR3nt: TGTGCCAGCGACCGGATAAGCTACGAGCGGCAGTACTTC; CDR3aa: CASDRISYERQYF; j_gene: TRBJ2-7; d_gene: .; abundance: .; v_gene: TRBV7-9
CDR3nt: TGTGCCAGCAGTCCCTCCGACCCGGGATGGAACACTGAAGCTTTCTTT; CDR3aa: CASSPSDPGWNTEAFF; j_gene: TRBJ1-1; d_gene: .; abundance: .; v_gene: TRBV2
CDR3nt: TGCGCCAGCAGCCCGGACAGGGGAGAGACCCAGTACTTC; CDR3aa: CASSPDRGETQYF; j_gene: TRBJ2-5; d_gene: TRBD1; abundance: once; v_gene: TRBV5-1
CDR3nt: TGTGCCAGTAGTATAAACACAGAGAGAAATCAGCCCCAGCATTTT; CDR3aa: CASSINTERNQPQHF; j_gene: TRBJ1-5; d_gene: .; abundance: .; v_gene: TRBV19
CDR3nt: TGTGCCAGCAGTTTACCGGGGAAAGAGCAGTACTTC; CDR3aa: CASSLPGKEQYF; j_gene: TRBJ2-7; d_gene: .; abundance: .; v_gene: TRBV27
CDR3nt: TGTGCCAGCAGCCTGAGAGGGCCAGTGTCGATCGAGCAGTACTTC; CDR3aa: CASSLRGPVSIEQYF; j_gene: TRBJ2-7; d_gene: .; abundance: .; v_gene: TRBV3-1/TRBV3-2
CDR3nt: TGCGCCAGCAGCTTGTCGAGCGGAGCCTACGAGCAGTACTTC; CDR3aa: CASSLSSGAYEQYF; j_gene: TRBJ2-7; d_gene: .; abundance: .; v_gene: TRBV5-1
CDR3nt: TGTGCCAGCAGTTTTCCCGGTTACAATGAGCAGTTCTTC; CDR3aa: CASSFPGYNEQFF; j_gene: TRBJ2-1; d_gene: .; abundance: .; v_gene: TRBV12-3/TRBV12-4
CDR3nt: TGTGCCAGCAGTGAAGCGAGGACAGAACACTACGAGCAGTACTTC; CDR3aa: CASSEARTEHYEQYF; j_gene: TRBJ2-7; d_gene: .; abundance: once; v_gene: TRBV6-1
CDR3nt: TGTGCCAGCAGCTATAGGGCTGGACAGTCCAATCAGCCCCAGCATTTT; CDR3aa: CASSYRAGQSNQPQHF; j_gene: TRBJ1-5; d_gene: .; abundance: .; v_gene: TRBV7-8
CDR3nt: TGTGCCAGCAGTTACTCCAGCGAGAGCTCCTACGAGCAGTACTTC; CDR3aa: CASSYSSESSYEQYF; j_gene: TRBJ2-7; d_gene: .; abundance: few; v_gene: TRBV6-2/TRBV6-3
CDR3nt: TGTGCCAGCAGCCCAAAACTAGCGGGGGGCTCCTACAATGAGCAGTTCTTC; CDR3aa: CASSPKLAGGSYNEQFF; j_gene: TRBJ2-1; d_gene: TRBD2; abundance: few; v_gene: TRBV3-1/TRBV3-2
CDR3nt: TGTGCCAGCAGTCTCACAGGGGGCCTTGAAAAACTGTTTTTT; CDR3aa: CASSLTGGLEKLFF; j_gene: TRBJ1-4; d_gene: TRBD1; abundance: .; v_gene: TRBV28
CDR3nt: TGTGCCATCCAGGGGAACACTGAAGCTTTCTTT; CDR3aa: CAIQGNTEAFF; j_gene: TRBJ1-1; d_gene: .; abundance: few; v_gene: TRBV10-3
CDR3nt: TGTGCCAGCAGCCGGGGACAGGGGTATCAGCCCCAGCATTTT; CDR3aa: CASSRGQGYQPQHF; j_gene: TRBJ1-5; d_gene: TRBD1; abundance: .; v_gene: TRBV7-8
CDR3nt: TGTGCCAGCAGCCGCGGGAATGAGCAGTTCTTC; CDR3aa: CASSRGNEQFF; j_gene: TRBJ2-1; d_gene: .; abundance: .; v_gene: TRBV3-1/TRBV3-2
CDR3nt: TGTGCCAGTAGTATAAGGGCCCCGGGAGGGACACCGAACACTGAAGCTTTCTTT; CDR3aa: CASSIRAPGGTPNTEAFF; j_gene: TRBJ1-1; d_gene: .; abundance: .; v_gene: TRBV19
CDR3nt: TGTGCCAGCAGTTTAGGTTACCAGGAAGCTTTCTTT; CDR3aa: CASSLGYQEAFF; j_gene: TRBJ1-1; d_gene: .; abundance: once; v_gene: TRBV28
CDR3nt: TGTGCCAGCAGCCCTTATAGAGGCAGCCTTATAGGCAATGAGCAGTTCTTC; CDR3aa: CASSPYRGSLIGNEQFF; j_gene: TRBJ2-1; d_gene: .; abundance: .; v_gene: TRBV5-4
CDR3nt: TGTGCCAGCAGCCCAGGACAGGGGGCAGTCAATGAGCAGTTCTTC; CDR3aa: CASSPGQGAVNEQFF; j_gene: TRBJ2-1; d_gene: TRBD1; abundance: .; v_gene: TRBV6-5
CDR3nt: TGTGCCAGTATGTCCGAGAGCTATGGCTACACCTTC; CDR3aa: CASMSESYGYTF; j_gene: TRBJ1-2; d_gene: .; abundance: .; v_gene: TRBV19
CDR3nt: TGTGCCAGTAGTAAAGAACCTAGCGGGGGCACAGCGGTAGAGCAGTTCTTC; CDR3aa: CASSKEPSGGTAVEQFF; j_gene: TRBJ2-1; d_gene: TRBD2; abundance: once; v_gene: TRBV19
CDR3nt: TGTGCCAGCAGCGTAGCCGGACAGGGAAACGAGCAGTACTTC; CDR3aa: CASSVAGQGNEQYF; j_gene: TRBJ2-7; d_gene: TRBD1; abundance: few; v_gene: TRBV9
CDR3nt: TGTGCCAGTAGTATTTCGACAGGGGTGGAGACCCAGTACTTC; CDR3aa: CASSISTGVETQYF; j_gene: TRBJ2-5; d_gene: TRBD1; abundance: .; v_gene: TRBV19
CDR3nt: TGTGCCAGCAGCTTAAGGGGCGACACTGAAGCTTTCTTT; CDR3aa: CASSLRGDTEAFF; j_gene: TRBJ1-1; d_gene: .; abundance: many; v_gene: TRBV7-3
CDR3nt: TGCGCCAGCAGCCTCGGACAGGGCGGGAGTGAGCAGTTCTTC; CDR3aa: CASSLGQGGSEQFF; j_gene: TRBJ2-1; d_gene: .; abundance: .; v_gene: TRBV4-3
CDR3nt: TGTGCCAGCAGCGTAGCTGGGGCAGGGGATCAGCCCCAGCATTTT; CDR3aa: CASSVAGAGDQPQHF; j_gene: TRBJ1-5; d_gene: .; abundance: once; v_gene: TRBV9
CDR3nt: TGTGCCAGCAGTGTAGCGGGTAGCACAGATACGCAGTATTTT; CDR3aa: CASSVAGSTDTQYF; j_gene: TRBJ2-3; d_gene: TRBD2; abundance: .; v_gene: TRBV6-2/TRBV6-3
CDR3nt: TGTGCCAGCAGCCGGGCGCCCCAAGAGACCCAGTACTTC; CDR3aa: CASSRAPQETQYF; j_gene: TRBJ2-5; d_gene: .; abundance: once; v_gene: TRBV3-1/TRBV3-2
CDR3nt: TGTGCCAGCAGCCAAGAAAAAGTTCCTGGGGCGGATTCGGGCTACACCTTC; CDR3aa: CASSQEKVPGADSGYTF; j_gene: TRBJ1-2; d_gene: .; abundance: .; v_gene: TRBV4-2
CDR3nt: TGTGCCAGCAGTAATAGTTTATTCTCTGGAAACACCATATATTTT; CDR3aa: CASSNSLFSGNTIYF; j_gene: TRBJ1-3; d_gene: .; abundance: .; v_gene: TRBV25-1
CDR3nt: TGCGCCAGCACCCAGCTTGTGGTAGCGGGAGGGAATTTTACCGGGGAGCTGTTTTTT; CDR3aa: CASTQLVVAGGNFTGELFF; j_gene: TRBJ2-2; d_gene: TRBD2; abundance: .; v_gene: TRBV5-1
CDR3nt: TGTGCCAGCAGCTTAGGGCAGCGGGAGGCCGCCACAGATACGCAGTATTTT; CDR3aa: CASSLGQREAATDTQYF; j_gene: TRBJ2-3; d_gene: TRBD2; abundance: .; v_gene: TRBV11-3
CDR3nt: TGTGCCAGCAGCTTGTTTGGCAGGGTGGGCTATGGCTACACCTTC; CDR3aa: CASSLFGRVGYGYTF; j_gene: TRBJ1-2; d_gene: .; abundance: few; v_gene: TRBV5-6
CDR3nt: TGTGCCAGCAATTATGTAGGCGGGAGGGCGGGTAACAATGAGCAGTTCTTC; CDR3aa: CASNYVGGRAGNNEQFF; j_gene: TRBJ2-1; d_gene: TRBD2; abundance: .; v_gene: TRBV28
CDR3nt: TGTGCCAGCAGTTCGCTAGCGGGAGGCGGGACCCAGTACTTC; CDR3aa: CASSSLAGGGTQYF; j_gene: TRBJ2-5; d_gene: TRBD2; abundance: .; v_gene: TRBV6-5
CDR3nt: TGCGCCAGCAGCTTAGGGACAGGGAACTCTGGAAACACCATATATTTT; CDR3aa: CASSLGTGNSGNTIYF; j_gene: TRBJ1-3; d_gene: TRBD1; abundance: .; v_gene: TRBV5-1
CDR3nt: TGTGCCAGCAGCCCTCGACTAGACGAGCAGTACTTC; CDR3aa: CASSPRLDEQYF; j_gene: TRBJ2-7; d_gene: .; abundance: .; v_gene: TRBV7-2
CDR3nt: TGCAGCGTCGCCCTCCGGGACAGGTCATACGAGCAGTACTTC; CDR3aa: CSVALRDRSYEQYF; j_gene: TRBJ2-7; d_gene: TRBD1; abundance: .; v_gene: TRBV29-1
CDR3nt: TGTGCCAGCAGTCCAGGACAGGGCAAGGAACAGCCCCAGCATTTT; CDR3aa: CASSPGQGKEQPQHF; j_gene: TRBJ1-5; d_gene: TRBD1; abundance: .; v_gene: TRBV28
CDR3nt: TGCGCCAGCAGTGAAATACAGGGTACCGGGGAGCTGTTTTTT; CDR3aa: CASSEIQGTGELFF; j_gene: TRBJ2-2; d_gene: .; abundance: .; v_gene: TRBV10-1
CDR3nt: TGCGCCAGCAGCTACCAAGGGCAGGGGAATGGCTACACCTTC; CDR3aa: CASSYQGQGNGYTF; j_gene: TRBJ1-2; d_gene: .; abundance: .; v_gene: TRBV4-1
CDR3nt: TGTGCCAGCAGCTTGGAACCCAGGGCTGCTAATTCACCCCTCCACTTT; CDR3aa: CASSLEPRAANSPLHF; j_gene: TRBJ1-6; d_gene: .; abundance: .; v_gene: TRBV5-5
CDR3nt: TGTGCCAGCTCGAAAGGAGGACTCACGAGCTCTGGAAACACCATATATTTT; CDR3aa: CASSKGGLTSSGNTIYF; j_gene: TRBJ1-3; d_gene: .; abundance: .; v_gene: TRBV2
CDR3nt: TGTGCCAGCAGCGTTAACCCGTCGGGGGAGAATGAGCAGTTCTTC; CDR3aa: CASSVNPSGENEQFF; j_gene: TRBJ2-1; d_gene: .; abundance: .; v_gene: TRBV9
CDR3nt: TGTGCCAGCAGCCCAGACAGGGGTCAGTATGGCTACACCTTC; CDR3aa: CASSPDRGQYGYTF; j_gene: TRBJ1-2; d_gene: TRBD1; abundance: few; v_gene: TRBV5-4
CDR3nt: TGTGCCAGCAGTCGGGGGGCCGACACTGAAGCTTTCTTT; CDR3aa: CASSRGADTEAFF; j_gene: TRBJ1-1; d_gene: .; abundance: .; v_gene: TRBV6-2/TRBV6-3